Listed below are T cell receptor beta chains from one sample, sequenced in a study of blood T cell repertoires in COVID-19. The repertoire was sequenced with immunoSEQ multiplex PCR; TCRdb's copy has only in-frame clones and lacks some. The table includes under 300,000 clones, 90% detected once. Specimen: peripheral blood. Receptor source: a woman aged 55 to 70 with COVID-19, enrolled during active disease. Both conserved end residues are part of each CDR3. A D gene is named only where the DNA matches it firmly. For some rows the clone size is stated as once, few or many, or as a class when expanded; others skip it.

D: -
J: TRBJ1-1
size: -
V: TRBV6-1
DNA: TGTGCCAGCAGTGAGGCGGTTGTAGCTGAAGCTTTCTTT
CDR3: CASSEAVVAEAFF

D: -
J: TRBJ1-1
size: -
V: TRBV11-1
DNA: TGTGCCAGCAGCTTAGAAAGCCATAGGAACACTGAAGCTTTCTTT
CDR3: CASSLESHRNTEAFF

D: -
J: TRBJ1-3
size: -
V: TRBV4-1
DNA: TGCGCCAGCAGCCGGCTCAGGGATCTCTCTGGAAACACCATATATTTT
CDR3: CASSRLRDLSGNTIYF

D: -
J: TRBJ2-3
size: -
V: TRBV5-1
DNA: TGCGCCAGCAGCTCCGGGACTCTTACGCAGTATTTT
CDR3: CASSSGTLTQYF

D: -
J: TRBJ2-2
size: few
V: TRBV11-2
DNA: TGTGCCAGCAGCCCTGGCGCGGGTACCGGGGAGCTGTTTTTT
CDR3: CASSPGAGTGELFF

D: TRBD1
J: TRBJ1-1
size: -
V: TRBV29-1
DNA: TGCAGCGCCGGTACAGGGGCTACGAACACTGAAGCTTTCTTT
CDR3: CSAGTGATNTEAFF

D: -
J: TRBJ1-2
size: -
V: TRBV7-2
DNA: TGTGCCAGCAGCTTAGGACAAAGGGGCACTAACTATGGCTACACCTTC
CDR3: CASSLGQRGTNYGYTF

D: -
J: TRBJ2-2
size: -
V: TRBV27
DNA: TGTGCCAGCAGTTCTCAACTCACCCGCATAGGGGTGACCGGGGAGCTGTTTTTT
CDR3: CASSSQLTRIGVTGELFF

D: TRBD1
J: TRBJ1-1
size: -
V: TRBV19
DNA: TGTGCCAGTAGTCTCCGGACAGGGGTCAACACTGAAGCTTTCTTT
CDR3: CASSLRTGVNTEAFF

D: TRBD1
J: TRBJ1-3
size: -
V: TRBV4-2
DNA: TGTGCCAGCAGCCCAAGAAGGACAGGTTCCTCGAATGCCCTATATTTT
CDR3: CASSPRRTGSSNALYF

D: TRBD1
J: TRBJ2-1
size: -
V: TRBV18
DNA: TGTGCCAGCTCATATAACCCGGGACAGGGGAGGGTCAATGAGCAGTTCTTC
CDR3: CASSYNPGQGRVNEQFF

D: TRBD2
J: TRBJ2-1
size: -
V: TRBV11-2
DNA: TGTGCCAGCAGCTTACGTGGGACTAGCGGGGCACTCCTCTACAATGAGCAGTTCTTC
CDR3: CASSLRGTSGALLYNEQFF

D: TRBD2
J: TRBJ2-1
size: -
V: TRBV19
DNA: TGTGCCAGTAAGGGAGGGCGACAGTCATACAATGAGCAGTTCTTC
CDR3: CASKGGRQSYNEQFF

D: TRBD2
J: TRBJ2-5
size: -
V: TRBV7-7
DNA: TGTGCCAGCAGCCAAGGACTAGCGGGGGGCCAAGAGACCCAGTACTTC
CDR3: CASSQGLAGGQETQYF

D: -
J: TRBJ2-1
size: -
V: TRBV7-3
DNA: TGTGCCAGCAGCTCCCTGGGGCAGGCCACCTACAATGAGCAGTTCTTC
CDR3: CASSSLGQATYNEQFF

D: -
J: TRBJ1-2
size: -
V: TRBV7-2
DNA: TGTGCCAGCAGCTTAGATATTCGGGGCTACACCTTC
CDR3: CASSLDIRGYTF

D: TRBD1
J: TRBJ1-2
size: -
V: TRBV6-5
DNA: TGTGCCAGCAGAAGGGACAGTTCAGATAACTATGGCTACACCTTC
CDR3: CASRRDSSDNYGYTF

D: TRBD2
J: TRBJ2-7
size: -
V: TRBV7-8
DNA: TGTGCCAGCAGCTTAAGGGAGGGGACTTCCGAGCAGTACTTC
CDR3: CASSLREGTSEQYF

D: TRBD1
J: TRBJ1-5
size: -
V: TRBV19
DNA: TGTGCCAGTAGTCCTCGGACAGGGGACCACAATCAGCCCCAGCATTTT
CDR3: CASSPRTGDHNQPQHF

D: -
J: TRBJ1-5
size: -
V: TRBV4-1
DNA: TGCGCCAGCAGCCAAGGCGAGGGGGAGAGGCAGCCCCAGCATTTT
CDR3: CASSQGEGERQPQHF

D: -
J: TRBJ1-1
size: -
V: TRBV9
DNA: TGTGCCAGCAGCGTAGCAGGGGACACTGAAGCTTTCTTT
CDR3: CASSVAGDTEAFF

D: -
J: TRBJ1-1
size: once
V: TRBV9
DNA: TGTGCCAGCAGCGTAGGGCCGGGCACTGAAGCTTTCTTT
CDR3: CASSVGPGTEAFF

D: TRBD1
J: TRBJ1-2
size: -
V: TRBV5-1
DNA: TGCGCCAGCAGCTTTTCAGGACAGGGCTATGGCTACACCTTC
CDR3: CASSFSGQGYGYTF

D: -
J: TRBJ2-3
size: -
V: TRBV19
DNA: TGTGCCAGTAGTCTAGAGGCCAGCACAGATACGCAGTATTTT
CDR3: CASSLEASTDTQYF

D: -
J: TRBJ1-1
size: -
V: TRBV6-2/TRBV6-3
DNA: TGTGCCAGCAGTAGACTCACAGGGATCGCTAACACTGAAGCTTTCTTT
CDR3: CASSRLTGIANTEAFF

D: -
J: TRBJ1-5
size: -
V: TRBV7-2
DNA: TGTGCCAGCAGCGTCGGGACTGATCAGCCCCAGCATTTT
CDR3: CASSVGTDQPQHF

D: TRBD1
J: TRBJ2-6
size: -
V: TRBV6-2/TRBV6-3
DNA: TGTGCCAGCAGTTACTCGATTTATAGGACAGGGGTCTCTGGGGCCAACGTCCTGACTTTC
CDR3: CASSYSIYRTGVSGANVLTF

D: TRBD2
J: TRBJ2-5
size: -
V: TRBV4-1
DNA: TGCGCCAGCAGCCCAGGACTAGCGGGGGCCGGCGCAATCCAGACCCAGTACTTC
CDR3: CASSPGLAGAGAIQTQYF

D: -
J: TRBJ1-1
size: -
V: TRBV7-8
DNA: TGTGCCAGCAGCCGTCCGGGTCACACTGAAGCTTTCTTT
CDR3: CASSRPGHTEAFF

D: -
J: TRBJ2-3
size: -
V: TRBV4-2
DNA: TGTGCCAGCAGCCAAGAGCTCCCCCGGGCAGATACGCAGTATTTT
CDR3: CASSQELPRADTQYF

D: TRBD1
J: TRBJ2-3
size: -
V: TRBV7-8
DNA: TGTGCCAGCAGCTTAGACCGACAGGGAGCAGATACGCAGTATTTT
CDR3: CASSLDRQGADTQYF

D: TRBD1
J: TRBJ1-1
size: -
V: TRBV19
DNA: TGTGCCACCTATACAGGGGGTGAGACTGAAGCTTTCTTT
CDR3: CATYTGGETEAFF

D: -
J: TRBJ1-1
size: once
V: TRBV11-2
DNA: TGTGCCAGCACCCAATGGGGCGGAGACACTGAAGCTTTCTTT
CDR3: CASTQWGGDTEAFF

D: TRBD2
J: TRBJ2-5
size: -
V: TRBV5-1
DNA: TGCGCCAGCAGCTCCGGGACTATTGGAGAGACCCAGTACTTC
CDR3: CASSSGTIGETQYF

D: -
J: TRBJ1-1
size: -
V: TRBV7-3
DNA: TGTGCCAGCAGCTCACAGGGTACAACTGAAGCTTTCTTT
CDR3: CASSSQGTTEAFF

D: -
J: TRBJ1-1
size: few
V: TRBV29-1
DNA: TGCAGCGTCCCCTCCCCCCTAACGAACACTGAAGCTTTCTTT
CDR3: CSVPSPLTNTEAFF

D: -
J: TRBJ1-5
size: -
V: TRBV7-2
DNA: TGTGCCAGCAGCTTAGACTTGCGGGGGCGGGATCAGCCCCAGCATTTT
CDR3: CASSLDLRGRDQPQHF

D: TRBD1
J: TRBJ1-5
size: -
V: TRBV5-1
DNA: TGCGCCAGCAGCTTGGGGGACAGGGGCAATCAGCCCCAGCATTTT
CDR3: CASSLGDRGNQPQHF

D: -
J: TRBJ1-5
size: -
V: TRBV19
DNA: TGTGCCAGTAGTATAACAGGGCTGAATAGCAATCAGCCCCAGCATTTT
CDR3: CASSITGLNSNQPQHF

D: -
J: TRBJ1-5
size: -
V: TRBV6-2/TRBV6-3
DNA: TGTGCCAGCAGTTATAATGAAGGCAGGATCCGCAATCAGCCCCAGCATTTT
CDR3: CASSYNEGRIRNQPQHF

D: TRBD1
J: TRBJ2-3
size: -
V: TRBV5-3
DNA: TGTGCCAGAAGCTTGGAACGACAGGGAGCAGATACGCAGTATTTT
CDR3: CARSLERQGADTQYF

D: -
J: TRBJ1-2
size: -
V: TRBV12-3/TRBV12-4
DNA: TGTGCCAGCAGTTTTACACCGAACTATGGCTACACCTTC
CDR3: CASSFTPNYGYTF

D: TRBD1
J: TRBJ1-3
size: -
V: TRBV7-9
DNA: TGTGCCAGCAGCGCAGGGACAGCGAATTCTGGAAACACCATATATTTT
CDR3: CASSAGTANSGNTIYF

D: TRBD2
J: TRBJ2-3
size: -
V: TRBV6-5
DNA: TGTGCCAGCGAGGCAGCGGGGGATACGCAGTATTTT
CDR3: CASEAAGDTQYF

D: TRBD1
J: TRBJ2-3
size: -
V: TRBV5-1
DNA: TGCGCCAGCAGCAAAAACAGACAGGGGGTTAGCACAGATACGCAGTATTTT
CDR3: CASSKNRQGVSTDTQYF

D: -
J: TRBJ1-2
size: -
V: TRBV7-3
DNA: TGTGCCAGCAGCGGAAACGGGGATGGCTACACCTTC
CDR3: CASSGNGDGYTF

D: -
J: TRBJ2-2
size: -
V: TRBV4-3
DNA: TGCGCCAGCAGCCAAGATTCGGCGGTCGGGGAGCTGTTTTTT
CDR3: CASSQDSAVGELFF

D: -
J: TRBJ2-1
size: -
V: TRBV2
DNA: TGTGCCAGCAGACGCGTTTCTGGGCAGTTCTTC
CDR3: CASRRVSGQFF

D: -
J: TRBJ1-2
size: -
V: TRBV3-1/TRBV3-2
DNA: TGTGCCAGCAGCTACATCCGAATCCGGGACACCTATGGCTACACCTTC
CDR3: CASSYIRIRDTYGYTF

D: TRBD1
J: TRBJ2-7
size: -
V: TRBV6-2/TRBV6-3
DNA: TGTGCCAGCAGTCGAACGACAGGGCCCTACGAGCAGTACTTC
CDR3: CASSRTTGPYEQYF

D: TRBD1
J: TRBJ1-1
size: -
V: TRBV9
DNA: TGTGCCAGCAGCGTAGCCGCTGAGACAGGGAGTGGCTATTCGAACACTGAAGCTTTCTTT
CDR3: CASSVAAETGSGYSNTEAFF

D: -
J: TRBJ1-5
size: -
V: TRBV30
DNA: TGTGCCTGCAACCCTAGGGGTTTAGGCAATCAGCCCCAGCATTTT
CDR3: CACNPRGLGNQPQHF

D: TRBD1
J: TRBJ2-7
size: -
V: TRBV10-3
DNA: TGTGCCACCCGGGACAGCCAGACCCAGGGGGAGCAGTACTTC
CDR3: CATRDSQTQGEQYF